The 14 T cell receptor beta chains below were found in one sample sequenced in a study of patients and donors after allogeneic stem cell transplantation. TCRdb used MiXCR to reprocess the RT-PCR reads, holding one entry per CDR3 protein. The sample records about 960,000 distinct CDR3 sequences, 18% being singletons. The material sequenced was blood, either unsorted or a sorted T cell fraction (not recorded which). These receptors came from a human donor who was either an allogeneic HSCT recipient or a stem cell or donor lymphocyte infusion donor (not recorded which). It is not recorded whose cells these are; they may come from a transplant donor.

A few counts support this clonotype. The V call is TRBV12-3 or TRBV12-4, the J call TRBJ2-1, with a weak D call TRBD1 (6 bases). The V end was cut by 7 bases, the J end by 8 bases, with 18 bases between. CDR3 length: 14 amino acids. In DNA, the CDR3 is TGTGCCAGCACCGTCACTTCGACAGGCCATGAGCAGTTCTTC. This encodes CASTVTSTGHEQFF.

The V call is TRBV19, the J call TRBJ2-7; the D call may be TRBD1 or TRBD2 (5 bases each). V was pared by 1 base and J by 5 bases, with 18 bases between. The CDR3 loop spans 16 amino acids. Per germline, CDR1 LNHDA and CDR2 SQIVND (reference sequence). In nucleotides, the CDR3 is TGTGCCAGTAGTATAGGGGCGGACCCTTGGGACCACGAGCAGTACTTC. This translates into CASSIGADPWDHEQYF.

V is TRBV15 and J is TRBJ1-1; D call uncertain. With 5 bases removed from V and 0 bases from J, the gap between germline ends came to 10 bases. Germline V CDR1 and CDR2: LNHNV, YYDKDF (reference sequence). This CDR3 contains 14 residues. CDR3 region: CATSYRRMNTEAFF. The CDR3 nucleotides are TGTGCCACCAGCTACAGACGGATGAACACTGAAGCTTTCTTT.

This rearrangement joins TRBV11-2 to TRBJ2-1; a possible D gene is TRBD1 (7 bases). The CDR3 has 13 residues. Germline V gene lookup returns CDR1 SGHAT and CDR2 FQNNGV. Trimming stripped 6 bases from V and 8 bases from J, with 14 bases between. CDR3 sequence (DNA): TGTGCCAGCAGTCAAGGCAGGGGGGATGAGCAGTTCTTC. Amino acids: CASSQGRGDEQFF.

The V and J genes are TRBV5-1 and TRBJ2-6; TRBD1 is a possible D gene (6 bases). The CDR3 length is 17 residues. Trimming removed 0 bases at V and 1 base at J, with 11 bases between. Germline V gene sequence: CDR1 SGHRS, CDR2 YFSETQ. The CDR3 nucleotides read TGCGCCAGCAGCTTGGGGACAGCGATTTCTGGGGCCAACGTCCTGACTTTC. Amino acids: CASSLGTAISGANVLTF.

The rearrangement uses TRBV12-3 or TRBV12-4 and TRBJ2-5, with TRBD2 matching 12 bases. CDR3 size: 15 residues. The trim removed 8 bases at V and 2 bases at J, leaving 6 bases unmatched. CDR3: CASQRGLAGQETQYF. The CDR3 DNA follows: TGTGCCAGCCAACGCGGACTAGCGGGGCAAGAGACCCAGTACTTC.

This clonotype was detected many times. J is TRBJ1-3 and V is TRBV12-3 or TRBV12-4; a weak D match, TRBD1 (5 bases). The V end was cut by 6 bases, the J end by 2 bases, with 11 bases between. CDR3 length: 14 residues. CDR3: CASSPWGAGNTIYF. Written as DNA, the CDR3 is TGTGCCAGCAGCCCTTGGGGGGCTGGAAACACCATATATTTT.

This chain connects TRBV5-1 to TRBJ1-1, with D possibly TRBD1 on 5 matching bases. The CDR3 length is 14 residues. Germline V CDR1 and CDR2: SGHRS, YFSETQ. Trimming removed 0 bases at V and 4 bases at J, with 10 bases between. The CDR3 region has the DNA TGCGCCAGCAGCTTGGCCCCGGGGACCACTGAAGCTTTCTTT. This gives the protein CASSLAPGTTEAFF.

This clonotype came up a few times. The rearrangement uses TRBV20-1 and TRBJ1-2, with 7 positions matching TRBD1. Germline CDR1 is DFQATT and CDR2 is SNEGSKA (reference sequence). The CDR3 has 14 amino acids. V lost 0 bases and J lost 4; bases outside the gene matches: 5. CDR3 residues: CSAREIGGAYGYTF. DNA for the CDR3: TGCAGTGCTAGAGAAATAGGGGGCGCCTATGGCTACACCTTC.

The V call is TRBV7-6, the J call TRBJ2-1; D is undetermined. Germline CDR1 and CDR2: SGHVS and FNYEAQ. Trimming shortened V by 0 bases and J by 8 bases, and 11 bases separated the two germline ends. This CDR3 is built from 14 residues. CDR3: CASSLARNVHEQFF. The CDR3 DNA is TGTGCCAGCAGCTTAGCTAGGAATGTCCATGAGCAGTTCTTC.

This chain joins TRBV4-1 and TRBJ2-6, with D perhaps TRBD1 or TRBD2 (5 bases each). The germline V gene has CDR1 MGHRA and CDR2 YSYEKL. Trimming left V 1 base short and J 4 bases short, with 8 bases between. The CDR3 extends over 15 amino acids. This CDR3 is CASSQGGLGANVLTF. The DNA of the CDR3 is TGCGCCAGCAGCCAAGGGGGGTTAGGGGCCAACGTCCTGACTTTC.

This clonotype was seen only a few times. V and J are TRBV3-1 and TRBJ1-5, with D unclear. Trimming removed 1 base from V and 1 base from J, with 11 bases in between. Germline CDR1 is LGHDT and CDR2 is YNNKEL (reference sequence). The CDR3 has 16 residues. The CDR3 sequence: CASSQGLAGSNQPQHF. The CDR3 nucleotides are TGTGCCAGCAGCCAAGGGTTGGCGGGAAGCAATCAGCCCCAGCATTTT.

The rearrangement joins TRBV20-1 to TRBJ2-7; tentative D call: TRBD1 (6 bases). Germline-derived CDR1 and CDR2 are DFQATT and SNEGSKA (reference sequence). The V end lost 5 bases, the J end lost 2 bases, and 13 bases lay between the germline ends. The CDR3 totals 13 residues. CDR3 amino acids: CSASRQAPYEQYF. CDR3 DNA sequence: TGCAGTGCTTCCCGACAGGCCCCCTACGAGCAGTACTTC.

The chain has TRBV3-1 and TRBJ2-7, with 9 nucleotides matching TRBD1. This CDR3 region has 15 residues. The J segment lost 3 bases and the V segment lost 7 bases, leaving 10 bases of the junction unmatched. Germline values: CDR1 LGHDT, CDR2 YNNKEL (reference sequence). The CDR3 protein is CASNHEGQGLYEQYF. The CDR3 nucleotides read TGTGCCAGCAACCACGAAGGACAGGGGCTCTACGAGCAGTACTTC.